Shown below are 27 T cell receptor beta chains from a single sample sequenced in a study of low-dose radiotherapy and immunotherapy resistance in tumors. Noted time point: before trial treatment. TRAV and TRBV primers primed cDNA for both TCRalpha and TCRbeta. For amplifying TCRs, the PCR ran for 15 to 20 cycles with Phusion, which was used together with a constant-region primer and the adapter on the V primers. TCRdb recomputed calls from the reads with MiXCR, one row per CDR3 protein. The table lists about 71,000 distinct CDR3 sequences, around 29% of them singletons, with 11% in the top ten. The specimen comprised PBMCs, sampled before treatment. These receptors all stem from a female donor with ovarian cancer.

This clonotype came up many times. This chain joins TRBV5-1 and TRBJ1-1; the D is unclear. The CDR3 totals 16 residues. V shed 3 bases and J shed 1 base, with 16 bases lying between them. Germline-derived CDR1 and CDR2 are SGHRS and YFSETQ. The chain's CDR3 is CASSYDTISENTEAFF. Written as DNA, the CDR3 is TGCGCCAGCAGCTATGACACGATTTCGGAGAACACTGAAGCTTTCTTT.

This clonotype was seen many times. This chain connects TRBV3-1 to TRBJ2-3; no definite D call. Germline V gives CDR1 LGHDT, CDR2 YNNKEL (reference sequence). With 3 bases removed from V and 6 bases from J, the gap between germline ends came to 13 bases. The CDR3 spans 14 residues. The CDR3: CASSHSLFLDTQYF. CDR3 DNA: TGTGCCAGCAGCCACTCATTATTTTTGGATACGCAGTATTTT.

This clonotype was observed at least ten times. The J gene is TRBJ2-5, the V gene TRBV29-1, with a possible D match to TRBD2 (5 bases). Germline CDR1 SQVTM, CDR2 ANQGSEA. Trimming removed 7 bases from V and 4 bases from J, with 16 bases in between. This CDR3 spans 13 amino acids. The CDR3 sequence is CSASRGMGETQYF. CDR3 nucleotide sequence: TGCAGCGCGAGTAGAGGGATGGGAGAGACCCAGTACTTC.

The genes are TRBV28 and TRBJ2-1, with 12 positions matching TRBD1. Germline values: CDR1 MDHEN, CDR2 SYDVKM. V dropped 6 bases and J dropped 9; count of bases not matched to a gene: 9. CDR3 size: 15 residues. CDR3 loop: CASSLAGTGGGEQFF. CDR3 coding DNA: TGTGCCAGCAGCCTCGCCGGGACAGGGGGCGGTGAGCAGTTCTTC.

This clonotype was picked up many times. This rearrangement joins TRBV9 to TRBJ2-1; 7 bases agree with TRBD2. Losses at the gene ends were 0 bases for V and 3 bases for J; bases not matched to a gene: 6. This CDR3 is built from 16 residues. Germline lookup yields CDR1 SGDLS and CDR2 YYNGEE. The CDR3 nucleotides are TGTGCCAGCAGCGTAGCGGCGGGAGTAGGCTACAATGAGCAGTTCTTC. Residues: CASSVAAGVGYNEQFF. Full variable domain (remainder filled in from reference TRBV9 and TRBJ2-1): DSGVTQTPKHLITATGQRVTLRCSPRSGDLSVYWYQQSLDQGLQFLIQYYNGEERAKGNILERFSAQQFPDLHSELNLSSLELGDSALYFCASSVAAGVGYNEQFFGPGTRLTVL.

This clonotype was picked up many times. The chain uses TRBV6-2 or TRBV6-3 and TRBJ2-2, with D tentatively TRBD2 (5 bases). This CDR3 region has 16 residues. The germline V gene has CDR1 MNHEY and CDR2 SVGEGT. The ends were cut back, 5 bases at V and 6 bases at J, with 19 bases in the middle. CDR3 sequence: CASSNANTGGPGELFF. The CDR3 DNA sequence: TGTGCCAGCAGTAATGCGAATACCGGCGGGCCCGGGGAGCTGTTTTTT.

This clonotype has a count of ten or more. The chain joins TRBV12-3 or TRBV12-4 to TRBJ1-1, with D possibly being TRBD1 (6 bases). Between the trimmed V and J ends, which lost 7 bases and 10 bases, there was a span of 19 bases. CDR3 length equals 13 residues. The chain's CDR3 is CASIITGGASAFF. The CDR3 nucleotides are TGTGCCAGCATCATAACGGGGGGCGCTTCAGCTTTCTTT.

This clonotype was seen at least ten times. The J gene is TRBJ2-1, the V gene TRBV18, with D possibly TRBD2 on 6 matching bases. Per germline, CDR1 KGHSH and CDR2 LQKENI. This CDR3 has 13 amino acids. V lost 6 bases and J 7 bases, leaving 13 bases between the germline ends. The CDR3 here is CASSQQRANEQFF. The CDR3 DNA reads TGTGCCAGCTCTCAACAGCGGGCTAATGAGCAGTTCTTC.

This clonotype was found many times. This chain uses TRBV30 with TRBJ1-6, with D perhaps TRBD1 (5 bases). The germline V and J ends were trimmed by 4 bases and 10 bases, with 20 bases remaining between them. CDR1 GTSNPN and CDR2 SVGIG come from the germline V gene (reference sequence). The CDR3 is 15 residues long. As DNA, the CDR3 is TGTGCCTGGAAGAGGGATACAGGCAATTGGTCACCCCTCCACTTT. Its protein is CAWKRDTGNWSPLHF.

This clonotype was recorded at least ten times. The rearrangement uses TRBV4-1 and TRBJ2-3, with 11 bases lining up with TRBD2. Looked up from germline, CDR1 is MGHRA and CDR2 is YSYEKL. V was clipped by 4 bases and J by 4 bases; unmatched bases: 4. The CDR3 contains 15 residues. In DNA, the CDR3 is TGCGCCAGCAGCCTTTTGACTAGCGGGGCAGATACGCAGTATTTT. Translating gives CASSLLTSGADTQYF.

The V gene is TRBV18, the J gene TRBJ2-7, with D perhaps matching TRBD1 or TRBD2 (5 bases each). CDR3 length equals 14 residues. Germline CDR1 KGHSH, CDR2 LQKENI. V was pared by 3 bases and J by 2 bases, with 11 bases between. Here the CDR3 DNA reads TGTGCCAGCTCACCGGGGCAGGGACCCTACGAGCAGTACTTC. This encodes CASSPGQGPYEQYF.

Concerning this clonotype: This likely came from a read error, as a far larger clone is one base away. This CDR3 is CSAIGTSMGTQYF. CDR3 DNA sequence: TGCAGTGCCATCGGGACTAGTATGGGGACCCAGTACTTC. The chain joins TRBV20-1 to TRBJ2-1; 8 bases map to TRBD2. The J call may be faulty, since TRBJ2-5 better matches the DNA end. The CDR3 has 13 residues. Germline lookup yields CDR1 DFQATT and CDR2 SNEGSKA (reference sequence).

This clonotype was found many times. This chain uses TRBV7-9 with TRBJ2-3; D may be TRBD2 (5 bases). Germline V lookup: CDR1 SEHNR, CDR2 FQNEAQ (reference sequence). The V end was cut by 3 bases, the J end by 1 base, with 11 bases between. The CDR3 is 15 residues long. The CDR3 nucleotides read TGTGCCAGCAGCTTCCGGGGTTGGGGCACAGATACGCAGTATTTT. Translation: CASSFRGWGTDTQYF.

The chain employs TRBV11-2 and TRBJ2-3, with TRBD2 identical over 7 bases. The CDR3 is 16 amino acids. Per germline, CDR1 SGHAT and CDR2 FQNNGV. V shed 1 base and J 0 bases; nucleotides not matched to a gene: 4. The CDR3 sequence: CASSLARGGSTDTQYF. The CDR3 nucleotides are TGTGCCAGCAGCTTAGCTCGCGGGGGAAGCACAGATACGCAGTATTTT.

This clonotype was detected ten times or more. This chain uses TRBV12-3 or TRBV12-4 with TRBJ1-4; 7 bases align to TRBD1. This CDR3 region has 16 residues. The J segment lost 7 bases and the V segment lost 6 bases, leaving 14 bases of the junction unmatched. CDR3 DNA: TGTGCCAGCAGCCCAGGGACAGCCAGGCGGCCTGAAAAACTGTTTTTT. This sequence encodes CASSPGTARRPEKLFF.

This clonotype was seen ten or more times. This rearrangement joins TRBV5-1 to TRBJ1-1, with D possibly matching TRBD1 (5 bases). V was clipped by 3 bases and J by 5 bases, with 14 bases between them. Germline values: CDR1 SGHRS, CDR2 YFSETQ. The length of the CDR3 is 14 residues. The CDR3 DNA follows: TGCGCCAGCAGCTGGGGGGTCCGGGGTACTGAAGCTTTCTTT. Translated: CASSWGVRGTEAFF.

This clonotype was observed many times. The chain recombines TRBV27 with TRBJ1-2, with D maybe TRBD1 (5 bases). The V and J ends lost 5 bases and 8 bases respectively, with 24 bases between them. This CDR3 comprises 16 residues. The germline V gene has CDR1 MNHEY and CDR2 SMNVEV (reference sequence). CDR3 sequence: CASSPLSVGPRGGYTF. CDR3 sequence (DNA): TGTGCCAGCAGTCCGCTCAGTGTGGGGCCCCGTGGGGGCTACACCTTC.

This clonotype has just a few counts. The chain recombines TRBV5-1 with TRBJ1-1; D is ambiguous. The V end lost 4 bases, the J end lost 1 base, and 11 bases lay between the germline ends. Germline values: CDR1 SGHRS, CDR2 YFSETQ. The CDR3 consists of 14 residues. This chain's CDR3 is CASSLRDTNTEAFF. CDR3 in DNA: TGCGCCAGCAGCCTTCGTGACACGAACACTGAAGCTTTCTTT.

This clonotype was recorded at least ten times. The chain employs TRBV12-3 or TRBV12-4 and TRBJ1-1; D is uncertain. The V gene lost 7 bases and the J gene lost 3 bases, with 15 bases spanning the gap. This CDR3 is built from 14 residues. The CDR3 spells CASISRAGYTEAFF. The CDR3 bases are TGTGCCAGCATTTCAAGGGCTGGGTACACTGAAGCTTTCTTT.

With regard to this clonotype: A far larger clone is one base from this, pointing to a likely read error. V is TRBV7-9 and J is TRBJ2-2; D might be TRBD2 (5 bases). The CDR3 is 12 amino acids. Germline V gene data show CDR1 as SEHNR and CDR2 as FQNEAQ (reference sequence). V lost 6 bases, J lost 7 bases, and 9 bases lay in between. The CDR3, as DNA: TGTGCCAGCAGGAGGGTGGTCGGGGAGCTGTTTTTT. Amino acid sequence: CASRRVVGELFF.

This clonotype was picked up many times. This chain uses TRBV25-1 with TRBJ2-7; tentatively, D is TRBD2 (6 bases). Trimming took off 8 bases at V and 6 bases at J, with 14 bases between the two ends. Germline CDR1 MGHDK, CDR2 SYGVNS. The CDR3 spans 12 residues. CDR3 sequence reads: CASGIGGREQYF. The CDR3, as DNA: TGTGCCAGCGGTATCGGGGGACGCGAGCAGTACTTC.

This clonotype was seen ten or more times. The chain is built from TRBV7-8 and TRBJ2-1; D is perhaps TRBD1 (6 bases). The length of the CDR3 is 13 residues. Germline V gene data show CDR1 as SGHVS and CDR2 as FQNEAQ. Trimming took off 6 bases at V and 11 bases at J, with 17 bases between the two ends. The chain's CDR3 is CASSSNRDTQQFF. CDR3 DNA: TGTGCCAGCAGTTCTAACCGGGACACACAGCAGTTCTTC.

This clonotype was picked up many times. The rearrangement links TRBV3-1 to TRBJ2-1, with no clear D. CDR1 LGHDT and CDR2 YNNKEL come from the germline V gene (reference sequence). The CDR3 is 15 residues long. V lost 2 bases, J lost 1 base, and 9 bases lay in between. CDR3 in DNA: TGTGCCAGCAGCCAATCCGGCCCGTCCTACAATGAGCAGTTCTTC. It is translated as CASSQSGPSYNEQFF.

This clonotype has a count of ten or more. The CDR3 here is CAISVKGDGETQYF. The CDR3 coding sequence is TGTGCCATCAGTGTTAAAGGGGACGGGGAGACCCAGTACTTC. The rearrangement joins TRBV10-3 to TRBJ2-5; either TRBD1 or TRBD2 may supply D (5 bases each). The CDR3 spans 14 residues. V lost 4 bases, J lost 5 bases, and 14 bases lay in between. Germline assignment: CDR1 ENHRY and CDR2 SYGVKD.

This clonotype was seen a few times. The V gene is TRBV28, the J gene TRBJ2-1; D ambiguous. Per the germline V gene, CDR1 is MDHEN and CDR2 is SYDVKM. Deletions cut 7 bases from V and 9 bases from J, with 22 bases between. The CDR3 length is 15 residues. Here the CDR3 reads CASTQDFQPRSEQFF. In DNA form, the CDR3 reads TGTGCCAGCACCCAAGACTTTCAGCCCAGGAGTGAGCAGTTCTTC.

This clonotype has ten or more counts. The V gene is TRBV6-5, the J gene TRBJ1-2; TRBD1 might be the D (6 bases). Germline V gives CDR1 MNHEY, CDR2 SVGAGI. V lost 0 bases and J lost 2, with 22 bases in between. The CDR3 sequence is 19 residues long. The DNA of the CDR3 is TGTGCCAGCAGTTACTCAGCCGACGTTCGGGCGGGGGCAAACTATGGCTACACCTTC. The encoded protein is CASSYSADVRAGANYGYTF.

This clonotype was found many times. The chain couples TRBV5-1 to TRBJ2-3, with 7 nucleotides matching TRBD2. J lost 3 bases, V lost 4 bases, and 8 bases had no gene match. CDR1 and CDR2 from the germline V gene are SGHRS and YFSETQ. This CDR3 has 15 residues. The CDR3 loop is CASSPGLGVTDTQYF. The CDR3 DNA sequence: TGCGCCAGCAGCCCCGGACTAGGCGTTACAGATACGCAGTATTTT.